Reported below is one T cell receptor beta chain. Its antigen is undetermined. The sample is drawn from a study of monozygotic twins with inflammatory bowel disease. A 6-nucleotide sample barcode was carried by the UMIs, which template switching added. Using the 5' RACE reads, TCRdb records one entry per CDR3 protein without DNA. The listing records about 160,000 distinct CDR3 sequences. Per germline, CDR1 MRHNA and CDR2 SNTAGT. The CDR3 length is 15 residues. Overall study findings and caveats: It was in IBD patients that TCRbeta diversity (inverse Simpson) was lower than in healthy co-twins.

This chain uses TRBV6-4 with TRBJ2-1; the D call of TRBD2 rests on TCRdb alone, since no DNA is present to check it. Material for sequencing was blood. The clonotype was recovered from a human donor with ulcerative colitis or Crohn's disease, or a healthy co-twin of an affected twin (not recorded which). The CDR3: CASTTQAGGNNEQFF.